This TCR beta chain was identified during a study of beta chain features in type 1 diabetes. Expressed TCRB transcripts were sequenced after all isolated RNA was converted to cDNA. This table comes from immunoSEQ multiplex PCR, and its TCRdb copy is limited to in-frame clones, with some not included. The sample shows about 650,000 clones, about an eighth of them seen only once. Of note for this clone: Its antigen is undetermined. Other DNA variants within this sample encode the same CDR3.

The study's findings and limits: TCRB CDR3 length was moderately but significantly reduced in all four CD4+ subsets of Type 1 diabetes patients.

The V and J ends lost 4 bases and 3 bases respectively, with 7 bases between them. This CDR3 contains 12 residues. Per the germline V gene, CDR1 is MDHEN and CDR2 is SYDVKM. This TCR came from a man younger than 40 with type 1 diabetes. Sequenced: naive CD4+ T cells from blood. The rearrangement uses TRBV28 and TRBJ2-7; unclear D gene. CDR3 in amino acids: CASSSRIYEQYF. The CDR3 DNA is TGTGCCAGCAGTTCGAGAATCTACGAGCAGTACTTC.